Sequencing of this TCR beta chain was carried out in a study of cytomegalovirus exposure and HLA in healthy donors. Germline loops: CDR1 SGHAT, CDR2 FQNNGV. The CDR3 consists of 14 residues. Primers for the PCR totalled 60 Vbeta and 13 Jbeta. TCRdb's copy holds only in-frame clones and misses some; the assay was immunoSEQ multiplex PCR. The table lists around 160,000 clones, 80% to 90% of them singletons. Whole-study findings and limits: From TCR beta sequences, most subjects' HLA-A and HLA-B alleles were reportedly predicted accurately.

Points on this clone: Antigen: not known. Germline and junction disagree at one end, which may indicate a read error.

The sequence came from a man aged 18-30 years in good health and CMV-seropositive. Sample: PBMCs. The J gene is TRBJ2-1, the V gene TRBV11-2; 10 bases are shared with TRBD1. As DNA, the CDR3 is TGTGCCAGCAGCCTAGACAGGGGGCTACGTGAGCAGTTCTTC. It yields the protein CASSLDRGLREQFF.